These T cell receptor beta chains were read from a single sample in a study of T cells in Graves' hyperthyroidism and ophthalmopathy. TCRdb used MiXCR to reprocess the multiplex PCR reads, holding one entry per CDR3 protein. The sample consists of 700,000 or so distinct CDR3 sequences, roughly 15% of them appearing once. The sequencing input was blood. The receptor set was obtained from a woman aged 45-59 years with Graves' ophthalmopathy. Both conserved end residues are part of each CDR3. The D gene is left open where the match is weak. Clone sizes are given selectively: once, few, many, or a class where the clone is expanded.

D | J | V | size | CDR3 | DNA
TRBD2 | TRBJ2-3 | TRBV9 | - | CASSVESSGSSMDTQYF | TGTGCCAGCAGCGTAGAAAGTAGCGGGAGTTCAATGGATACGCAGTATTTT
TRBD2 | TRBJ2-7 | TRBV24-1 | many | CATSAERGGDEQYF | TGTGCCACCAGTGCCGAGCGGGGAGGCGACGAGCAGTACTTC
- | TRBJ1-2 | TRBV29-1 | - | CSVLYPPSRGTYGYTF | TGCAGCGTTCTATACCCGCCTTCGAGAGGAACCTATGGCTACACCTTC
TRBD1 | TRBJ2-4 | TRBV9 | few | CASSGQGTNIQYF | TGTGCCAGCAGCGGACAGGGTACAAACATTCAGTACTTC
- | TRBJ2-3 | TRBV7-9 | many | CASSSIRGLPSTDTQYF | TGTGCCAGCAGCTCCATCAGGGGCCTGCCTAGCACAGATACGCAGTATTTT
- | TRBJ1-5 | TRBV6-5 | many | CASSGQRIGPQHF | TGTGCCAGCAGCGGACAGAGAATAGGGCCCCAGCATTTT
- | TRBJ2-2 | TRBV9 | few | CASSDRDLNTGELFF | TGTGCCAGCAGCGATCGTGATCTGAACACCGGGGAGCTGTTTTTT
- | TRBJ2-3 | TRBV15 | few | CATSRDPGTTDTQYF | TGTGCCACCAGCAGAGATCCGGGAACCACAGATACGCAGTATTTT
- | TRBJ2-7 | TRBV28 | many | CATLGTPDYEQYF | TGTGCCACCTTAGGGACTCCCGACTACGAGCAGTACTTC
- | TRBJ1-1 | TRBV9 | few | CASSPLLRMNTEAFF | TGTGCCAGCAGCCCACTACTGCGGATGAACACTGAAGCTTTCTTT
- | TRBJ2-1 | TRBV18 | many | CASSTGPDREQFF | TGTGCCAGCTCAACCGGACCAGACCGTGAGCAGTTCTTC
TRBD2 | TRBJ2-7 | TRBV7-9 | many | CASSGPTGTSGHLNSYEQYF | TGTGCCAGCAGCGGCCCCACTGGGACTAGCGGACACCTCAACTCCTACGAGCAGTACTTC
TRBD1 | TRBJ1-2 | TRBV12-3/TRBV12-4 | many | CASRTYGGGVGYGYTF | TGTGCCAGCCGTACCTATGGAGGGGGCGTCGGCTATGGCTACACCTTC
- | TRBJ2-5 | TRBV29-1 | - | CSVGSSARLQETQYF | TGCAGCGTTGGGAGTTCGGCCAGATTACAAGAGACCCAGTACTTC
TRBD1 | TRBJ1-1 | TRBV9 | - | CASSVGTGATEAFF | TGTGCCAGCAGCGTCGGAACAGGGGCCACTGAAGCTTTCTTT
TRBD2 | TRBJ2-1 | TRBV20-1 | many | CSAREYRGTSGRNSYNEQFF | TGCAGTGCTAGAGAATATAGGGGGACTAGCGGGAGGAACTCCTACAATGAGCAGTTCTTC
TRBD2 | TRBJ2-3 | TRBV2 | many | CASSETSGYSTDTQYF | TGTGCCAGCAGTGAAACTAGCGGATATAGCACAGATACGCAGTATTTT
- | TRBJ1-3 | TRBV11-2 | few | CASSNVSPGNTIYF | TGTGCCAGCAGCAACGTATCCCCTGGAAACACCATATATTTT
- | TRBJ1-2 | TRBV28 | many | CASSFNRAEGYTF | TGTGCCAGCAGTTTTAACAGGGCGGAGGGCTACACCTTC
TRBD2 | TRBJ2-7 | TRBV5-1 | many | CASSENPSGVYEQYF | TGCGCCAGCAGCGAAAACCCTAGCGGGGTATACGAGCAGTACTTC
TRBD1 | TRBJ1-1 | TRBV6-1 | many | CASRTQGGTEAFF | TGTGCCAGCAGAACCCAGGGGGGGACTGAAGCTTTCTTT
- | TRBJ2-7 | TRBV20-1 | - | CSARAPSGFYEQYF | TGCAGTGCTAGAGCGCCCAGCGGGTTCTACGAGCAGTACTTC
TRBD1 | TRBJ2-3 | TRBV7-2 | many | CASSLRQGPDTQYF | TGTGCCAGCAGCTTAAGACAGGGCCCAGATACGCAGTATTTT
TRBD1 | TRBJ1-1 | TRBV27 | many | CASSIDRGHTEAFF | TGTGCCAGCAGTATAGACAGGGGGCACACTGAAGCTTTCTTT
- | TRBJ2-2 | TRBV12-3/TRBV12-4 | many | CASNRDRGTGELFF | TGTGCCAGCAACCGCGACAGAGGCACCGGGGAGCTGTTTTTT
- | TRBJ1-1 | TRBV28 | many | CASSSPAEAFF | TGTGCCAGCAGTTCCCCGGCCGAAGCTTTCTTT
- | TRBJ2-3 | TRBV28 | many | CASFGPGLPHTQYF | TGTGCCAGCTTTGGGCCGGGACTTCCTCATACGCAGTATTTT
- | TRBJ1-6 | TRBV7-9 | - | CASSLAGQYNSPLHF | TGTGCCAGCAGCTTAGCTGGACAGTATAATTCACCCCTCCACTTT
- | TRBJ2-1 | TRBV6-2/TRBV6-3 | few | CASSYSLTNAYYNEQFF | TGTGCCAGCAGTTACTCCCTGACAAACGCGTACTACAATGAGCAGTTCTTC
- | TRBJ2-1 | TRBV6-5 | few | CASSPSGPDNEQFF | TGTGCCAGCAGTCCCTCGGGCCCGGACAATGAGCAGTTCTTC
- | TRBJ1-6 | TRBV12-3/TRBV12-4 | - | CASSFGTPNSPLHF | TGTGCCAGCAGTTTCGGCACACCAAATTCACCCCTCCACTTT
TRBD2 | TRBJ2-1 | TRBV20-1 | many | CSARLAGGPLTNEQFF | TGCAGTGCTAGACTAGCGGGAGGGCCTCTAACCAATGAGCAGTTCTTC
- | TRBJ1-1 | TRBV3-1 | - | CASSPPGTNTEAFF | TGTGCCAGCAGCCCCCCAGGCACGAACACTGAAGCTTTCTTT
TRBD1 | TRBJ2-7 | TRBV20-1 | many | CSATTGQAAYEQYF | TGCAGTGCTACCACAGGACAGGCGGCTTACGAGCAGTACTTC
TRBD2 | TRBJ2-1 | TRBV4-1 | - | CASSQDVLKRGGRVRTGEQFF | TGCGCCAGCAGCCAAGATGTGTTGAAGCGGGGGGGCAGGGTACGAACGGGTGAGCAGTTCTTC
TRBD1 | TRBJ1-2 | TRBV13 | - | CASSLDRGARGYTF | TGTGCCAGCAGCTTAGACAGGGGGGCACGTGGCTACACCTTC
- | TRBJ1-1 | TRBV6-1 | - | CASIPQGPRTEAFF | TGTGCCAGCATTCCCCAGGGGCCACGCACTGAAGCTTTCTTT
TRBD2 | TRBJ2-1 | TRBV7-2 | many | CASSHRGSGSSYNEQFF | TGTGCCAGCAGCCACAGGGGTAGCGGGAGCTCCTACAATGAGCAGTTCTTC
- | TRBJ2-3 | TRBV10-1 | few | CASRGTPGGYFSTDTQYF | TGCGCCAGCAGAGGAACTCCGGGGGGCTACTTTAGCACAGATACGCAGTATTTT
- | TRBJ2-3 | TRBV6-1 | few | CASSEGYTTDTQYF | TGTGCCAGCAGTGAAGGGTACACCACAGATACGCAGTATTTT
- | TRBJ1-6 | TRBV11-3 | - | CASSQVSGRSSYNSPLHF | TGTGCCAGCAGCCAGGTTTCGGGTCGCAGCTCCTATAATTCACCCCTCCACTTT
- | TRBJ2-1 | TRBV19 | - | CASSPSGFGGEQFF | TGTGCCAGTAGTCCCTCGGGGTTCGGGGGTGAGCAGTTCTTC
TRBD2 | TRBJ2-7 | TRBV27 | few | CASSLGGGRGYEQYF | TGTGCCAGCAGTTTAGGAGGCGGGAGAGGCTACGAGCAGTACTTC
TRBD1 | TRBJ1-1 | TRBV19 | few | CASSPDRGRLTEAFF | TGTGCCAGTAGTCCCGACAGGGGGCGATTGACTGAAGCTTTCTTT
- | TRBJ2-5 | TRBV7-9 | many | CASSFTLQETQYF | TGTGCCAGCAGCTTCACGTTGCAAGAGACCCAGTACTTC
TRBD2 | TRBJ2-1 | TRBV5-4 | many | CACSSGRYNEQFF | TGTGCCTGCTCTAGCGGGAGATACAATGAGCAGTTCTTC
- | TRBJ1-1 | TRBV28 | many | CASSPPRDINTEAFF | TGTGCCAGCAGTCCGCCCCGGGACATCAACACTGAAGCTTTCTTT
TRBD2 | TRBJ2-4 | TRBV20-1 | few | CSAQTSGRGNIQYF | TGCAGTGCTCAGACTAGCGGGAGGGGGAACATTCAGTACTTC
- | TRBJ2-4 | TRBV4-2 | - | CASSQVVGRTKNIQYF | TGTGCCAGCAGCCAAGTTGTGGGGCGAACCAAAAACATTCAGTACTTC
- | TRBJ1-1 | TRBV2 | few | CASIDGFTEAFF | TGTGCCAGCATAGATGGATTCACTGAAGCTTTCTTT
- | TRBJ2-5 | TRBV3-1 | many | CASSQTVGQWETQYF | TGTGCCAGCAGCCAGACTGTCGGCCAGTGGGAGACCCAGTACTTC
- | TRBJ2-1 | TRBV7-9 | many | CASSLDPATYNEQFF | TGTGCCAGCAGCTTAGATCCGGCTACCTACAATGAGCAGTTCTTC
- | TRBJ2-1 | TRBV3-2 | - | CASRPRERDNNEQFF | TGTGCCAGCAGGCCTAGAGAGCGGGACAACAATGAGCAGTTCTTC